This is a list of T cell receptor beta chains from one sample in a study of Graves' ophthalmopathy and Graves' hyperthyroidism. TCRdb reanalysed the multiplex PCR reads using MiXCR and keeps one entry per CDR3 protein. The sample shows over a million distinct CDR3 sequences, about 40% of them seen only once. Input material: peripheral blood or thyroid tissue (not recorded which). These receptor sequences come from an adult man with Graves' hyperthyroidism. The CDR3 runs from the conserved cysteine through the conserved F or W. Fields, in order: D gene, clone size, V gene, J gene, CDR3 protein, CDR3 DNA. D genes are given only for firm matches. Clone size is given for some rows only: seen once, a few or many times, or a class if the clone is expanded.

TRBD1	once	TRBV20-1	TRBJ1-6	CSVAGTDNSPLHF	TGCAGTGTTGCCGGGACAGATAATTCACCCCTCCACTTT
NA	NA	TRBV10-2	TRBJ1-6	CASSAGLGNSPLHF	TGCGCCAGCAGTGCCGGACTGGGTAATTCACCCCTCCACTTT
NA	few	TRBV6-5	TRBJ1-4	CASRPRSLATNEKLFF	TGTGCCAGCAGACCGCGTAGCCTTGCAACTAATGAAAAACTGTTTTTT
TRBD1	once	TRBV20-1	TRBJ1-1	CSAREGRTGVMNTEAFF	TGCAGTGCTAGAGAGGGTCGGACAGGGGTCATGAACACTGAAGCTTTCTTT
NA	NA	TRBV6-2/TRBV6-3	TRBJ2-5	CASSYAQTTQYF	TGTGCCAGCAGTTACGCCCAGACAACCCAGTACTTC
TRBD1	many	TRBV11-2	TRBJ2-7	CASSLTGEFYEQYF	TGTGCCAGCAGCTTGACAGGGGAGTTCTACGAGCAGTACTTC
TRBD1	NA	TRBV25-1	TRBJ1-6	CASSDRGLMSPLHF	TGTGCCAGCAGCGACAGGGGGCTAATGTCACCCCTCCACTTT
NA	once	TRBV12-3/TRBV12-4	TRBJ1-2	CASRDDRSYGYTF	TGTGCCAGCAGGGACGACAGATCCTATGGCTACACCTTC
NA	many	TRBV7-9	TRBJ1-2	CASSTTGYGYTF	TGTGCCAGCAGCACCACAGGGTATGGCTACACCTTC
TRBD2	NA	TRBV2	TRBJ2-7	CASLPGLAVYEQYF	TGTGCCAGCCTCCCGGGACTAGCGGTCTACGAGCAGTACTTC
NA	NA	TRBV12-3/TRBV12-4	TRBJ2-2	CASSPPLVGTHTGELFF	TGTGCCAGCAGTCCCCCTTTGGTTGGGACACACACCGGGGAGCTGTTTTTT
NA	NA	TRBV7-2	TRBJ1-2	CASSLGRQFLYGYTF	TGTGCCAGCAGCTTAGGGCGACAGTTTCTTTATGGCTACACCTTC
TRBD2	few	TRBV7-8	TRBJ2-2	CASSPEAGVAGELFF	TGTGCCAGCAGCCCCGAAGCGGGAGTAGCGGGGGAGCTGTTTTTT
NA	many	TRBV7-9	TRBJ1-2	CASSSQWGANYGYTF	TGTGCCAGCAGCTCACAGTGGGGGGCTAACTATGGCTACACCTTC
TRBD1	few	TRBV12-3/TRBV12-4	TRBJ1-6	CASSITGASPLHF	TGTGCCAGCAGTATCACAGGGGCTTCACCCCTCCACTTT
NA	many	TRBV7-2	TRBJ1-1	CASSRFSAVEAFF	TGTGCCAGCAGCCGATTCTCGGCAGTTGAAGCTTTCTTT
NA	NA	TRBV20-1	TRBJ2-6	CSAQAPGSGANVLTF	TGCAGTGCTCAGGCGCCAGGGTCCGGGGCCAACGTCCTGACTTTC
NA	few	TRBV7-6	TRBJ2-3	CASSLISGFETDTQYF	TGTGCCAGCAGCTTAATATCGGGGTTCGAAACAGATACGCAGTATTTT
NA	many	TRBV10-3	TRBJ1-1	CAISEIKETEAFF	TGTGCCATCAGTGAAATTAAGGAGACTGAAGCTTTCTTT
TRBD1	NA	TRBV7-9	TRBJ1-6	CASSSDRARHPDNSPLHF	TGTGCCAGCAGTTCGGACAGGGCCCGACACCCAGACAATTCACCCCTCCACTTT
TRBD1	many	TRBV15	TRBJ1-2	CATSRGQGQGEYGYTF	TGTGCCACCAGCCGGGGGCAGGGACAGGGGGAGTATGGCTACACCTTC
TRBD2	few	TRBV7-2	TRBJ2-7	CASSRGLASSYEQYF	TGTGCCAGCAGCAGGGGACTAGCGAGCTCCTACGAGCAGTACTTC
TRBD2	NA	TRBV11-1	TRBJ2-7	CASSQGGLATYEQYF	TGTGCCAGCAGCCAAGGGGGACTAGCGACATACGAGCAGTACTTC
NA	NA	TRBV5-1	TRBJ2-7	CASSLELVNEQYF	TGCGCCAGCAGCTTGGAGTTAGTCAACGAGCAGTACTTC
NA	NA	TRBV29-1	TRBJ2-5	CSVLQVYQETQYF	TGCAGCGTACTACAGGTTTATCAAGAGACCCAGTACTTC
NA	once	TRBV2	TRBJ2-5	CANAAPVETQYF	TGTGCCAACGCGGCCCCCGTGGAGACCCAGTACTTC
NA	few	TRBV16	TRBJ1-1	CASSQLSTPPTEAFF	TGTGCCAGCAGCCAATTGAGTACTCCCCCCACTGAAGCTTTCTTT
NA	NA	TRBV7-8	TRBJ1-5	CASSRTFQHF	TGTGCCAGCAGCCGGACATTCCAGCATTTT
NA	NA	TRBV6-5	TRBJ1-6	CASSYGAGSNSPLHF	TGTGCCAGCAGTTACGGGGCAGGCAGTAATTCACCCCTCCACTTT
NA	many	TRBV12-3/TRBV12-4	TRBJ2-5	CASSPPAVMETQYF	TGTGCCAGCAGCCCCCCGGCCGTTATGGAGACCCAGTACTTC
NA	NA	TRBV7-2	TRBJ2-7	CASSLGGPGGEQYF	TGTGCCAGCAGCTTAGGGGGACCCGGGGGCGAGCAGTACTTC
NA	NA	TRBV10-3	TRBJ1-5	CAISVRDTSNQPQHF	TGTGCCATCAGTGTACGGGACACGAGCAATCAGCCCCAGCATTTT
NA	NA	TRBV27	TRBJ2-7	CASSLGIKTGEQYF	TGTGCCAGCAGTTTAGGCATAAAGACAGGCGAGCAGTACTTC
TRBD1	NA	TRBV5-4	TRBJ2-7	CVSSSGQGIFEQYF	TGTGTCAGCAGCTCGGGACAGGGGATTTTCGAGCAGTACTTC
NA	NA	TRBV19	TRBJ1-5	CASSRILDNQPQHF	TGTGCCAGTAGTAGAATCCTAGACAATCAGCCCCAGCATTTT
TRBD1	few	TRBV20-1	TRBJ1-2	CSAAPLRDRGPYGYTF	TGCAGTGCTGCCCCATTGCGGGACAGGGGGCCGTATGGCTACACCTTC
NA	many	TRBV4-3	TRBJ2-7	CASSQGWGASSYEQYF	TGCGCCAGCAGCCAAGGATGGGGGGCCTCCTCGTACGAGCAGTACTTC
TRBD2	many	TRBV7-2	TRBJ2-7	CASSISSGVYEQYF	TGTGCCAGCAGCATATCTAGCGGAGTCTACGAGCAGTACTTC
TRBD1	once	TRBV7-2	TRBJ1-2	CASRSTGGRNYGYTF	TGTGCCAGCAGGTCGACAGGGGGACGGAACTATGGCTACACCTTC
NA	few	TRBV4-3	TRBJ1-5	CASSHDHGTSNQPQHF	TGCGCCAGCAGCCACGATCACGGGACGAGCAATCAGCCCCAGCATTTT
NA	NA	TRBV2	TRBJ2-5	CASSENWIGGTQYF	TGTGCCAGCAGTGAAAATTGGATAGGGGGGACCCAGTACTTC
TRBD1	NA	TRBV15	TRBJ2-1	CATRRDRGGFSDEQFF	TGTGCCACCAGGAGAGACAGGGGTGGTTTCAGCGATGAGCAGTTCTTC
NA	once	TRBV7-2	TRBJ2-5	CASSLDSAGVLGQETQYF	TGTGCCAGCAGCTTAGATTCCGCTGGGGTTTTGGGGCAAGAGACCCAGTACTTC
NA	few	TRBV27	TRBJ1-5	CASSLSSGADSNQPQHF	TGTGCCAGCAGTTTATCGTCAGGGGCTGACAGCAATCAGCCCCAGCATTTT
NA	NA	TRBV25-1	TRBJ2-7	CASSVGEGTVYEQYF	TGTGCCAGCAGTGTGGGAGAGGGGACCGTCTACGAGCAGTACTTC
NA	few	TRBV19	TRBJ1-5	CASIRGRGWPQHF	TGTGCCAGTATCAGGGGCCGAGGTTGGCCCCAGCATTTT
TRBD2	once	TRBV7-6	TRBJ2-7	CASSLELAGEQYF	TGTGCCAGCAGCTTAGAACTAGCGGGCGAGCAGTACTTC
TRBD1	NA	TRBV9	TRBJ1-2	CASSVGAQGADYGYTF	TGTGCCAGCAGCGTAGGTGCACAGGGGGCGGACTATGGCTACACCTTC
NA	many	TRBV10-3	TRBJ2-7	CATIEGGTGKMYEQYF	TGTGCCACCATCGAGGGGGGGACAGGCAAGATGTACGAGCAGTACTTC
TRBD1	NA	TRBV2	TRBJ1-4	CASRAPGTGDEKLFF	TGTGCCAGCAGGGCACCTGGGACAGGGGATGAAAAACTGTTTTTT
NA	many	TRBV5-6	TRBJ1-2	CASAPRWYGYTF	TGTGCCAGCGCCCCCAGATGGTATGGCTACACCTTC